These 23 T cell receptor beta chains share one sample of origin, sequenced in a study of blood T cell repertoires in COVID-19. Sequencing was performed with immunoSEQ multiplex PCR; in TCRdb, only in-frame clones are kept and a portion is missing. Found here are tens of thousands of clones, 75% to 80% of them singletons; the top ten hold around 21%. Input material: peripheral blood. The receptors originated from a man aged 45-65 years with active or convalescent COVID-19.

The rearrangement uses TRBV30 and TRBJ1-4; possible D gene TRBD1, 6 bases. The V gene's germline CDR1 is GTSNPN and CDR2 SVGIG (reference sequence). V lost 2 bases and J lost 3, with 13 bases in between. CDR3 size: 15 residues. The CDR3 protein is CAWSTQGLANEKLFF. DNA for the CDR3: TGTGCCTGGAGTACCCAGGGGCTAGCTAATGAAAAACTGTTTTTT.

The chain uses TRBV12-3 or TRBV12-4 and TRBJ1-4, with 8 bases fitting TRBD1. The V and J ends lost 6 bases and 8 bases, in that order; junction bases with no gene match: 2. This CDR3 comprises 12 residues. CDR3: CASSRTGEKLFF. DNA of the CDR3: TGTGCCAGCAGCCGGACAGGGGAAAAACTGTTTTTT.

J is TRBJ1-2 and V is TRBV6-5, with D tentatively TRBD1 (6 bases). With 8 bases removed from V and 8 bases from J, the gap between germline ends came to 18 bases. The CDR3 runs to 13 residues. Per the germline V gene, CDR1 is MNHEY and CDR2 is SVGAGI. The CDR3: CASAGGGGRGYTF. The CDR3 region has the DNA TGTGCCAGCGCGGGGGGGGGCGGCAGAGGCTACACCTTC.

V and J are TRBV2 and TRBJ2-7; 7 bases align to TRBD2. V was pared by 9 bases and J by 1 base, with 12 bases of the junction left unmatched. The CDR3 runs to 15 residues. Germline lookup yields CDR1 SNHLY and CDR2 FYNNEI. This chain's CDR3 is CASSRGDYLSYEQYF. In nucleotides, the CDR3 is TGTGCCAGTAGCCGGGGGGACTACCTATCCTACGAGCAGTACTTC.

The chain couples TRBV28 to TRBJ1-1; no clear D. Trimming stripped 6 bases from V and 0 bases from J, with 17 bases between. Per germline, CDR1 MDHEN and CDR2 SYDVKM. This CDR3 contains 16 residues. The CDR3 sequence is CASRPWEEDLNTEAFF. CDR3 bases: TGTGCCAGCAGGCCTTGGGAGGAAGACTTGAACACTGAAGCTTTCTTT.

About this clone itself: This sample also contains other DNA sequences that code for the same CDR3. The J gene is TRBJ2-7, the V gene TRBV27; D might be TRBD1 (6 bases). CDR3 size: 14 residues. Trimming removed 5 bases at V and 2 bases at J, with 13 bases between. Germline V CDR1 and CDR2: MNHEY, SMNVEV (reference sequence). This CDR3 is CASSLRTEPYEQYF. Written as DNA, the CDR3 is TGTGCCAGCAGTCTAAGGACAGAACCCTACGAGCAGTACTTC.

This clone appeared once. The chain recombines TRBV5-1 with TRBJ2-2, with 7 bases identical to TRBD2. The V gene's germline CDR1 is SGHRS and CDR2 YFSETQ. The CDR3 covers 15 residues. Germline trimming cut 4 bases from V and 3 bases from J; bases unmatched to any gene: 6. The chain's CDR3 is CASSTQGGDTGELFF. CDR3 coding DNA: TGCGCCAGCAGCACGCAGGGAGGGGACACCGGGGAGCTGTTTTTT.

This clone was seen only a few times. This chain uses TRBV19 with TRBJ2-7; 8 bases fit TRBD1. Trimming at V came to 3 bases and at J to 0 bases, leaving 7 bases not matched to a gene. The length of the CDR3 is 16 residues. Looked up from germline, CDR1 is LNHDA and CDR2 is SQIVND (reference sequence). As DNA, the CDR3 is TGTGCCAGTAGTATCGCAGGGGGCCTTACCTCCTACGAGCAGTACTTC. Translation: CASSIAGGLTSYEQYF.

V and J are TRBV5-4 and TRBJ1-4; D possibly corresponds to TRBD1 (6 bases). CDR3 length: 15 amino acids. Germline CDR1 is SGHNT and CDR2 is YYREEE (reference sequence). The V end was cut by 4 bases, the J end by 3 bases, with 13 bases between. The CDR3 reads CASSPRTEPNEKLFF. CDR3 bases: TGTGCCAGCAGCCCCCGGACAGAACCTAATGAAAAACTGTTTTTT.

CDR3 region: CASSERGANEKLFF. CDR3 nucleotide sequence: TGTGCCAGCAGTGAGCGGGGGGCTAATGAAAAACTGTTTTTT. This chain links TRBV6-1 with TRBJ1-4, with a tentative D call TRBD1 (5 bases). This CDR3 contains 14 residues. The germline gives CDR1 MNHNS, CDR2 SASEGT. Trimming cost V 3 bases and J 3 bases, with 8 bases left between them.

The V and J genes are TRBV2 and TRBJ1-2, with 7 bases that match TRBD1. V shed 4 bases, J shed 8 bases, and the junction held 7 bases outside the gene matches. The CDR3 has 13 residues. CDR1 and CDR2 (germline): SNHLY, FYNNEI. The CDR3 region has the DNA TGTGCCAGCAGTGTCTCGACAGGGACCGGCTACACCTTC. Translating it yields CASSVSTGTGYTF. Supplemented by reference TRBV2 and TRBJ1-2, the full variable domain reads EPEVTQTPSHQVTQMGQEVILRCVPISNHLYFYWYRQILGQKVEFLVSFYNNEISEKSEIFDDQFSVERPDGSNFTLKIRSTKLEDSAMYFCASSVSTGTGYTFGSGTRLTVV.

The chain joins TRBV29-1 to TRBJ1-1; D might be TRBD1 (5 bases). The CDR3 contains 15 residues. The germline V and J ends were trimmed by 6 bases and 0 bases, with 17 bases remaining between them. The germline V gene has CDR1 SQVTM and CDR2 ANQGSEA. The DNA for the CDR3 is TGCAGCGTGTCCGGTCGTAGGGGTTTGAACACTGAAGCTTTCTTT. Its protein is CSVSGRRGLNTEAFF.

For the CDR3, the DNA is TGTGCCAGCAGGGGGACTAGCGGGATTATAGATACGCAGTATTTT. This translates into CASRGTSGIIDTQYF. The chain recombines TRBV6-5 with TRBJ2-3, with TRBD2 identical over 13 bases. CDR3 size: 15 residues. Germline trimming cut 6 bases from V and 5 bases from J; bases unmatched to any gene: 5. Germline CDR1 MNHEY, CDR2 SVGAGI.

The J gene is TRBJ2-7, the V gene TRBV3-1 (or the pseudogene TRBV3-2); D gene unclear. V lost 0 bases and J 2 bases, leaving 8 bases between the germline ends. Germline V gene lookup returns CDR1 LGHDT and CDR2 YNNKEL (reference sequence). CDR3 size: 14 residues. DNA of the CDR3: TGTGCCAGCAGCCAAGACGAGAATCCCTACGAGCAGTACTTC. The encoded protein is CASSQDENPYEQYF.

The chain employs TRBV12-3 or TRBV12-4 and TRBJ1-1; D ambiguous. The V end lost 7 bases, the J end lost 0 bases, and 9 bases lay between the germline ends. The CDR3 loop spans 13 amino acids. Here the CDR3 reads CASNMPMNTEAFF. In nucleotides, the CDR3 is TGTGCCAGCAACATGCCGATGAACACTGAAGCTTTCTTT.

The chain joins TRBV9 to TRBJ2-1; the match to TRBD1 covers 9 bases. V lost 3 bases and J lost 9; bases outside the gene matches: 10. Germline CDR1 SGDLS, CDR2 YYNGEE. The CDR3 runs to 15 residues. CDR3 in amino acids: CASSARGTGNGEQFF. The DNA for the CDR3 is TGTGCCAGCAGCGCTAGGGGGACAGGGAACGGTGAGCAGTTCTTC.

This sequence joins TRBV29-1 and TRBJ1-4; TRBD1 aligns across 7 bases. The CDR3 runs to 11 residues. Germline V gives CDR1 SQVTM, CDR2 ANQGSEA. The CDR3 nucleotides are TGCACCGGGACAGAGAACGAAAAACTGTTTTTT. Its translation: CTGTENEKLFF.

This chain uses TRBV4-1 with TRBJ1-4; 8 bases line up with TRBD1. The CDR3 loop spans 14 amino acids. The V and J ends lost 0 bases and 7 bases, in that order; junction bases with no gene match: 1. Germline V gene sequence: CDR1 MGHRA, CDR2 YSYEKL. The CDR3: CASSQEQGVEKLFF. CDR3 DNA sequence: TGCGCCAGCAGCCAAGAACAGGGGGTTGAAAAACTGTTTTTT.

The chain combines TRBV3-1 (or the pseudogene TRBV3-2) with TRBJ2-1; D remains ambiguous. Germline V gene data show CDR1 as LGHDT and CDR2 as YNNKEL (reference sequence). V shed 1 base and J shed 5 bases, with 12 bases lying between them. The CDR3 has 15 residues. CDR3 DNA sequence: TGTGCCAGCAGCCAAGGGGCCGCCACGCACAATGAGCAGTTCTTC. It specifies CASSQGAATHNEQFF.

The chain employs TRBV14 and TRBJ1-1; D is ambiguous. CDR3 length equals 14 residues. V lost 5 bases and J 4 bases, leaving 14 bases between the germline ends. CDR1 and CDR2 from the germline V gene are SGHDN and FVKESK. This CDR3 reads CASSSRVSSTEAFF. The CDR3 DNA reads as TGTGCCAGCAGCTCGAGGGTGAGTTCCACTGAAGCTTTCTTT.

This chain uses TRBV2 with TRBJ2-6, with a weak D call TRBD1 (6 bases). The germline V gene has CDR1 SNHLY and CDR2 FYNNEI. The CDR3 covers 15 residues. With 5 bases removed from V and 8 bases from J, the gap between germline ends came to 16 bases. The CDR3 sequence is CASSPPARGTNVLTF. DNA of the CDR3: TGTGCCAGCAGTCCTCCGGCGAGGGGGACCAACGTCCTGACTTTC.

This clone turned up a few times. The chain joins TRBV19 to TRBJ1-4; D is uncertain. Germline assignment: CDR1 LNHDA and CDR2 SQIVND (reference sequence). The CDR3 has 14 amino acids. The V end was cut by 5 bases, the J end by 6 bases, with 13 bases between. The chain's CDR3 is CASSAVVADEKLFF. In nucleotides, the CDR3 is TGTGCCAGTAGTGCCGTGGTAGCTGATGAAAAACTGTTTTTT.

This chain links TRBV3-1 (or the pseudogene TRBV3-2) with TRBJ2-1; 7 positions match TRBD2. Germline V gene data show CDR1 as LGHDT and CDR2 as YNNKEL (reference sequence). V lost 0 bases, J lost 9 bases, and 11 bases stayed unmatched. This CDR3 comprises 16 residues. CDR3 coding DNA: TGTGCCAGCAGCCAAGAGTGGGGAGGGCCCTCGGGTGAGCAGTTCTTC. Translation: CASSQEWGGPSGEQFF.